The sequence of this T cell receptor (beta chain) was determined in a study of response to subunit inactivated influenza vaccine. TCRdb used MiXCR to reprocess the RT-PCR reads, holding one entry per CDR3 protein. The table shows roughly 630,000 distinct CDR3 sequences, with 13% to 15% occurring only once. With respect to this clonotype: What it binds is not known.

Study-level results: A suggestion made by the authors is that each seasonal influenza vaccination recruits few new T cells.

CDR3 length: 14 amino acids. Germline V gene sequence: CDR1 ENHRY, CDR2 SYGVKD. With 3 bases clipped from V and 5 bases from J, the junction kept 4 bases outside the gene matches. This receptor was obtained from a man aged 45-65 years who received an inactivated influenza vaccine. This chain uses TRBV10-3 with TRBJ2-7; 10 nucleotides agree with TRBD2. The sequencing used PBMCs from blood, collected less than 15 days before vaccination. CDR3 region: CAISEGLAEHEQYF. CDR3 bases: TGTGCCATCAGTGAAGGACTAGCGGAACACGAGCAGTACTTC.